These 32 T cell receptor beta chains came from one sample sequenced in a study of beta chain features in type 1 diabetes. All of the isolated RNA was reverse transcribed, so expressed TCRB transcripts were sequenced. Here immunoSEQ multiplex PCR was the method, and the copy in TCRdb shows in-frame clones only, minus some. This sample has roughly 610,000 clones, with around 15% found just once. Sequences were obtained from naive CD4+ T cells from blood. The receptors were sampled from a man aged 18 to 30 in good health.

The chain employs TRBV18 and TRBJ1-1; 7 bases line up with TRBD1. The CDR3 is 15 amino acids. The V segment lost 6 bases and the J segment 3 bases; nucleotides outside the gene matches: 10. From germline, CDR1 is KGHSH and CDR2 LQKENI. The CDR3 DNA is TGTGCCAGCTCCCACCCGACAGGGCTGGACACTGAAGCTTTCTTT. Protein sequence: CASSHPTGLDTEAFF.

The chain links TRBV6-5 to TRBJ1-4; TRBD1 matches 10 bases. Germline V gene data show CDR1 as MNHEY and CDR2 as SVGAGI. The CDR3 is made up of 15 amino acids. The trim removed 4 bases at V and 6 bases at J, leaving 5 bases unmatched. The CDR3 reads CASSSAGTGDEKLFF. Written as DNA, the CDR3 is TGTGCCAGCAGTTCAGCCGGGACAGGGGATGAAAAACTGTTTTTT.

The CDR3 protein is CASSRMRNQPQHF. CDR3 DNA: TGTGCCAGCAGTCGCATGCGCAATCAGCCCCAGCATTTT. J is TRBJ1-5 and V is TRBV28; D is uncertain. Germline CDR1 MDHEN, CDR2 SYDVKM. The V end lost 5 bases, the J end lost 2 bases, and 7 bases lay between the germline ends. This CDR3 region has 13 residues. The variable domain in full, with the rest retrieved from reference TRBV28 and TRBJ1-5, is DVKVTQSSRYLVKRTGEKVFLECVQDMDHENMFWYRQDPGLGLRLIYFSYDVKMKEKGDIPEGYSVSREKKERFSLILESASTNQTSMYLCASSRMRNQPQHFGDGTRLSIL.

The chain has TRBV7-2 and TRBJ2-7; D not certain. This CDR3 is built from 13 residues. Trimming shortened V by 5 bases and J by 4 bases, and 12 bases separated the two germline ends. Germline CDR1 reads SGHTA; CDR2 reads FQGNSA. CDR3 region: CASSPRRSYEQYF. CDR3 nucleotides: TGTGCCAGCAGCCCCCGGCGGAGTTACGAGCAGTACTTC.

This sequence joins TRBV2 and TRBJ2-7; TRBD1 agrees at 10 bases. This CDR3 comprises 15 residues. The germline V gene has CDR1 SNHLY and CDR2 FYNNEI. J gave up 3 bases and V 6 bases, and 8 bases lay outside the gene matches. CDR3 in DNA: TGTGCCAGCAGGAAAATAGGGGACAGGGGCTACGAGCAGTACTTC. Translating it yields CASRKIGDRGYEQYF. Looking up the rest from reference TRBV2 and TRBJ2-7 gives the full variable domain: EPEVTQTPSHQVTQMGQEVILRCVPISNHLYFYWYRQILGQKVEFLVSFYNNEISEKSEIFDDQFSVERPDGSNFTLKIRSTKLEDSAMYFCASRKIGDRGYEQYFGPGTRLTVT.

The chain links TRBV5-1 to TRBJ2-3, with TRBD2 identical over 10 bases. Germline CDR1 is SGHRS and CDR2 is YFSETQ. The CDR3 totals 18 residues. The trim removed 8 bases at V and 8 bases at J, leaving 23 bases unmatched. The CDR3 DNA reads TGCGCCAGTACTACTGTAAGTGCGTCTAGCGGGGGCCTTAGTACGCAGTATTTT. Translated: CASTTVSASSGGLSTQYF. The whole variable domain, remainder taken from reference TRBV5-1 and TRBJ2-3, is KAGVTQTPRYLIKTRGQQVTLSCSPISGHRSVSWYQQTPGQGLQFLFEYFSETQRNKGNFPGRFSGRQFSNSRSEMNVSTLELGDSALYLCASTTVSASSGGLSTQYFGPGTRLTVL.

This clone has just a few counts. The chain has TRBV5-8 and TRBJ2-7; D is unresolved. V was cut by 2 bases and J by 0 bases, with 6 bases left in between. The CDR3 has 13 amino acids. In germline, CDR1 is SGHTS, CDR2 YDEGEE. The CDR3 DNA reads TGTGCCAGCAGCTTTACCTACTCCTACGAGCAGTACTTC. Protein: CASSFTYSYEQYF.

In DNA, the CDR3 is TGTGCCAGCAGTGAAGGGAGACGCCATCAGCCCCAGCATTTT. Its translation: CASSEGRRHQPQHF. The chain combines TRBV6-1 with TRBJ1-5, with D uncertain. Germline V gene data show CDR1 as MNHNS and CDR2 as SASEGT. V gave up 1 base and J gave up 5 bases, with 9 bases separating them. There are 14 residues in the CDR3.

This clone was seen a handful of times. The chain recombines TRBV29-1 with TRBJ2-5, with D possibly being TRBD1 or TRBD2 (5 bases each). The CDR3 length is 12 residues. Germline V CDR1 and CDR2: SQVTM, ANQGSEA. The V end was cut by 8 bases, the J end by 4 bases, with 14 bases between. The chain's CDR3 is CSWGPRGETQYF. In DNA form, the CDR3 reads TGCAGCTGGGGACCGAGAGGAGAGACCCAGTACTTC.

This clone was seen only a few times. This chain joins TRBV18 and TRBJ2-7; D is unresolved. The CDR3 spans 14 residues. Germline V gene lookup returns CDR1 KGHSH and CDR2 LQKENI. Trimming took 4 bases from V and 2 from J, leaving 12 bases between them. CDR3 nucleotide sequence: TGTGCCAGCTCACTGCGGCAGATCACCTACGAGCAGTACTTC. This codes for CASSLRQITYEQYF.

About this clone itself: Other DNA sequences in this specimen translate into the identical CDR3. J is TRBJ2-1 and V is TRBV19, with D perhaps matching TRBD1 (6 bases). The CDR3 length is 14 residues. V lost 3 bases and J lost 4, with 10 bases in between. Germline-derived CDR1 and CDR2 are LNHDA and SQIVND (reference sequence). The CDR3 protein is CASSIHGQYNEQFF. Written as DNA, the CDR3 is TGTGCCAGTAGTATCCACGGACAGTACAATGAGCAGTTCTTC.

This clone turned up a few times. The chain uses TRBV29-1 and TRBJ2-7, with no clear D. V was pared by 4 bases and J by 1 base, with 11 bases between. The CDR3 totals 13 residues. Germline loops: CDR1 SQVTM, CDR2 ANQGSEA. As DNA, the CDR3 is TGCAGCGTTGTTAGCCGTGGTTCCTACGAGCAGTACTTC. As protein: CSVVSRGSYEQYF.

In DNA form, the CDR3 reads TGCGCCAGCAGCTTGTCTGGGATTAATGAAAAACTGTTTTTT. Translating it yields CASSLSGINEKLFF. V and J are TRBV5-1 and TRBJ1-4; D unresolved. There are 14 residues in the CDR3. The ends were cut back, 1 base at V and 4 bases at J, with 8 bases in the middle. Germline V lookup: CDR1 SGHRS, CDR2 YFSETQ.

J is TRBJ1-5 and V is TRBV6-1, with a tentative D call TRBD1 (5 bases). From germline, CDR1 is MNHNS and CDR2 SASEGT. The CDR3 sequence is 15 residues long. With 8 bases removed from V and 2 bases from J, the gap between germline ends came to 16 bases. The chain's CDR3 is CASVGDQGGNQPQHF. For the CDR3, the DNA is TGTGCCAGCGTAGGGGACCAAGGGGGCAATCAGCCCCAGCATTTT.

The V and J genes are TRBV9 and TRBJ2-1; TRBD1 matches 7 bases. Losses at the gene ends were 0 bases for V and 4 bases for J; bases not matched to a gene: 4. The CDR3 extends over 15 amino acids. The germline CDR1 and CDR2 sequences are SGDLS and YYNGEE. The CDR3: CASSVANRGYNEQFF. The CDR3 DNA follows: TGTGCCAGCAGCGTAGCTAACAGGGGTTACAATGAGCAGTTCTTC.

The chain employs TRBV11-2 and TRBJ2-7; a weak D match, TRBD1 (6 bases). Germline V gene data show CDR1 as SGHAT and CDR2 as FQNNGV. Trimming took off 1 base at V and 7 bases at J, with 8 bases between the two ends. This CDR3 contains 12 residues. The CDR3 DNA is TGTGCCAGCAGCTTAGGGGGGCGGGAGCAGTACTTC. It translates to CASSLGGREQYF. The whole variable domain, filled in from reference TRBV11-2 and TRBJ2-7, reads EAGVAQSPRYKIIEKRQSVAFWCNPISGHATLYWYQQILGQGPKLLIQFQNNGVVDDSQLPKDRFSAERLKGVDSTLKIQPAKLEDSAVYLCASSLGGREQYFGPGTRLTVT.

This clone was detected only a few times. The V gene is TRBV5-1, the J gene TRBJ2-7; no clear D. The germline gives CDR1 SGHRS, CDR2 YFSETQ. This CDR3 is built from 14 residues. The germline V and J ends were trimmed by 6 bases and 1 base, with 14 bases remaining between them. The CDR3 protein is CASNTEAGSYEQYF. Written as DNA, the CDR3 is TGCGCCAGCAACACCGAGGCAGGATCCTACGAGCAGTACTTC.

The genes are TRBV6-4 and TRBJ2-2, with D unresolved. CDR3 length equals 13 residues. The germline V gene encodes CDR1 MRHNA and CDR2 SNTAGT. V lost 2 bases and J lost 0, with 1 base in between. CDR3 bases: TGTGCCAGCAGTGACCCGAACACCGGGGAGCTGTTTTTT. It encodes CASSDPNTGELFF.

The V gene is TRBV15, the J gene TRBJ2-2; TRBD1 aligns across 9 bases. The ends lost 0 bases at V and 5 bases at J; junction bases unmatched: 4. The CDR3 is 16 amino acids. Germline V lookup: CDR1 LNHNV, CDR2 YYDKDF (reference sequence). CDR3 in amino acids: CATSREGQGWTGELFF. CDR3 nucleotides: TGTGCCACCAGCAGAGAAGGACAGGGGTGGACCGGGGAGCTGTTTTTT.

The chain has TRBV7-9 and TRBJ2-3; D is ambiguous. Germline CDR1 is SEHNR and CDR2 is FQNEAQ (reference sequence). The ends were cut back, 4 bases at V and 8 bases at J, with 10 bases in the middle. There are 12 residues in the CDR3. The CDR3 region has the DNA TGTGCCAGCAGCTCAATCTTGGGTACGCAGTATTTT. The encoded protein is CASSSILGTQYF.

J is TRBJ1-3 and V is TRBV2, with D unresolved. CDR3 length equals 16 residues. CDR1 SNHLY and CDR2 FYNNEI come from the germline V gene. V was clipped by 4 bases and J by 5 bases, with 18 bases between them. CDR3 bases: TGTGCCAGCAGTGTAGCACCGCCGGACTACCGAAACACCATATATTTT. Protein: CASSVAPPDYRNTIYF.

Worth noting for this clone: The same CDR3 also results from other DNA sequences found in this sample. This chain joins TRBV5-1 and TRBJ1-5; the match to TRBD1 covers 10 bases. Germline values: CDR1 SGHRS, CDR2 YFSETQ. This CDR3 comprises 14 residues. V shed 4 bases, J shed 7 bases, and the junction held 5 bases outside the gene matches. CDR3 DNA: TGCGCCAGCAGCCCCGGGACAGGGGACCAGCCCCAGCATTTT. Encoded protein: CASSPGTGDQPQHF.

On this clone: At one end, the junction sequence differs from germline, possibly due to a read error. Here the CDR3 reads CASSQDETGANTGELFF. The CDR3 nucleotides are TGCGCCAGCAGCCAAGATGAGACAGGGGCGAACACCGGGGAGCTGTTTTTT. The genes are TRBV5-4 and TRBJ2-2; TRBD1 agrees at 8 bases. Germline assignment: CDR1 SGHNT and CDR2 YYREEE (reference sequence). The CDR3 totals 17 residues.

This clone was picked up a small number of times. The V call is TRBV10-3, the J call TRBJ2-3; 10 bases are shared with TRBD1. CDR3 size: 15 residues. V gave up 5 bases and J gave up 2 bases; unmatched junction bases: 4. Germline CDR1 ENHRY, CDR2 SYGVKD. The CDR3 loop reads CAISKGQGPTDTQYF. For the CDR3, the DNA is TGTGCCATCAGTAAGGGACAGGGGCCCACAGATACGCAGTATTTT.

V and J are TRBV28 and TRBJ2-7, with D maybe TRBD1 (6 bases). Germline CDR1 is MDHEN and CDR2 is SYDVKM. V lost 5 bases and J 9 bases, leaving 23 bases between the germline ends. This CDR3 comprises 15 residues. In DNA form, the CDR3 reads TGTGCCAGCAGTGGACCGGGACAAGGAACCCTTTTGCAGTACTTC. This translates into CASSGPGQGTLLQYF.

This clone was counted a few times. The rearrangement uses TRBV5-1 and TRBJ2-5, with D maybe TRBD1 (5 bases). V lost 1 base and J 2 bases, leaving 9 bases between the germline ends. The germline V gene has CDR1 SGHRS and CDR2 YFSETQ. The CDR3 extends over 14 amino acids. This CDR3 reads CASSLKGSQETQYF. The CDR3 DNA follows: TGCGCCAGCAGCTTGAAGGGGTCACAAGAGACCCAGTACTTC.

The chain has TRBV30 and TRBJ2-1; TRBD2 aligns across 7 bases. CDR1 GTSNPN and CDR2 SVGIG come from the germline V gene (reference sequence). This CDR3 is 14 amino acids long. V was clipped by 4 bases and J by 2 bases; unmatched bases: 5. CDR3 residues: CAWKRLAAYNEQFF. CDR3 nucleotide sequence: TGTGCCTGGAAACGACTAGCTGCCTACAATGAGCAGTTCTTC.

This clone has a handful of counts. The CDR3 does not close with the conserved phenylalanine or tryptophan, likely indicating a read error. The limits of the CDR3 on the DNA are not certain, so only TCRdb's listed CDR3 is given. The V and J genes are TRBV20-1 and TRBJ2-7; TRBD1 is the table's D call and was not checked against the DNA. The CDR3 contains 9 residues when both ends are counted. Per germline, CDR1 DFQATT and CDR2 SNEGSKA (reference sequence). The CDR3 sequence is CSARGTGPL.

This clone has a handful of counts. V is TRBV28 and J is TRBJ2-5; TRBD2 matches at 11 bases. The ends lost 1 base at V and 5 bases at J; junction bases unmatched: 6. Germline CDR1 MDHEN, CDR2 SYDVKM. The CDR3 consists of 16 residues. This CDR3 reads CASSLSASGGWETQYF. The DNA of the CDR3 is TGTGCCAGCAGTTTATCCGCTAGCGGGGGGTGGGAGACCCAGTACTTC.

This clone turned up a few times. The chain couples TRBV28 to TRBJ1-2; TRBD1 matches at 10 bases. The CDR3 runs 13 residues. V shed 3 bases, J shed 8 bases, and the junction held 3 bases outside the gene matches. CDR1 and CDR2 from the germline V gene are MDHEN and SYDVKM. Here the CDR3 DNA reads TGTGCCAGCAGTTTTGGGACAGGGGTCGGCTACACCTTC. Its translation: CASSFGTGVGYTF.

V usage is TRBV9 and J usage is TRBJ2-3; weak D call: TRBD2 (6 bases). V shed 3 bases and J shed 2 bases, with 16 bases lying between them. Per the germline V gene, CDR1 is SGDLS and CDR2 is YYNGEE. The CDR3 loop spans 16 amino acids. CDR3: CASSGAPREHTDTQYF. The CDR3 coding sequence is TGTGCCAGCAGCGGAGCCCCCCGGGAGCACACAGATACGCAGTATTTT.

The rearrangement uses TRBV29-1 and TRBJ1-5, with D tentatively TRBD1 (5 bases). Between the trimmed V and J ends, which lost 4 bases and 3 bases, there was a span of 7 bases. The CDR3 extends over 12 amino acids. CDR1 SQVTM and CDR2 ANQGSEA come from the germline V gene. The CDR3 DNA reads as TGCAGCGTTGGACAGACCAATCAGCCCCAGCATTTT. It yields the protein CSVGQTNQPQHF.